This T cell receptor (beta chain) was obtained from a study of cytomegalovirus exposure and HLA in healthy donors. At the time of sampling, donors were nominally healthy, though unrecorded immune exposures were likely. Trimming pared 5 bases from V and 5 bases from J, leaving 15 bases between. Germline V gene sequence: CDR1 SNHLY, CDR2 FYNNEI. CDR3 length: 14 residues. General observations from the study: Follow-up analysis seemed to connect common viral pathogens with several of the most significant clusters identified. It was likely that a cluster of highly shared sequence variants was a sequencing artifact. A later analysis showed that HLA-associated TCR beta chains had undergone more clonal expansion than equally common others.

This PCR relied on a set of 60 Vbeta primers and 13 Jbeta primers. Using immunoSEQ multiplex PCR, the repertoire was profiled, and TCRdb retains in-frame clones only, with some absent. Counted here are 120,000 to 150,000 clones, around 78% occurring once; the ten biggest clones make up 3%. As for this clone: Its antigen is as yet unknown.

The TCR sequence derives from a man between 35 and 55 years old in good health and CMV-seropositive. Input material: PBMCs. The rearrangement joins TRBV2 to TRBJ1-1, with unresolved D. The CDR3 sequence is CASSSTGWRTEAFF. CDR3 coding DNA: TGTGCCAGCAGTAGTACCGGGTGGCGGACTGAAGCTTTCTTT. The variable domain in full, completed from reference TRBV2 and TRBJ1-1, reads EPEVTQTPSHQVTQMGQEVILRCVPISNHLYFYWYRQILGQKVEFLVSFYNNEISEKSEIFDDQFSVERPDGSNFTLKIRSTKLEDSAMYFCASSSTGWRTEAFFGQGTRLTVV.